The 25 T cell receptor beta chains reported below all come from one sample, sequenced in a study of CD8+CD57+ T cells in acquired aplastic anemia. Researchers used genomic DNA as the template to profile TCR beta VDJ and CDR3. TCRdb re-called the reads through MiXCR, storing one row per CDR3 protein. The table includes about 210,000 distinct CDR3 sequences, around 63% detected once. The sample was sorted CD4+, CD8+, or CD8+CD57+ T cells (not recorded which) from PBMCs. These receptor sequences come from a human donor in good health.

This clonotype was seen only once. The V and J genes are TRBV7-8 and TRBJ1-5, with no clear D. V dropped 6 bases and J dropped 4 bases, with 13 bases sitting between them. This CDR3 contains 14 residues. CDR1 and CDR2 (germline): SGHVS, FQNEAQ. The DNA for the CDR3 is TGTGCCAGCAGTCGGACCAGGTGGAATCAGCCCCAGCATTTT. Translation gives CASSRTRWNQPQHF.

This clonotype was seen repeatedly, ten times or more. V gene TRBV15 combines with J gene TRBJ2-3; D might be TRBD2 (6 bases). Germline V gene data show CDR1 as LNHNV and CDR2 as YYDKDF (reference sequence). V shed 8 bases and J shed 0 bases, with 15 bases lying between them. The CDR3 totals 15 residues. CDR3 protein: CATLDPGTSTDTQYF. The CDR3 bases are TGTGCCACCCTGGACCCAGGGACTAGCACAGATACGCAGTATTTT.

This chain links TRBV29-1 with TRBJ2-7; 7 positions match TRBD2. This CDR3 is 13 amino acids long. CDR1 and CDR2 (germline): SQVTM, ANQGSEA. After removal of 5 bases from V and 1 base from J, the junction contained 5 bases not matched to a gene. The DNA for the CDR3 is TGCAGCGTTTTGGGAGGGCCTTCCTACGAGCAGTACTTC. It encodes CSVLGGPSYEQYF.

Points on this clonotype: A much larger clone sits a single nucleotide away, making a read error possible. The chain carries TRBV2 and TRBJ2-7; D may correspond to TRBD1 or TRBD2 (5 bases each). Germline CDR1 reads SNHLY; CDR2 reads FYNNEI. Trimming stripped 7 bases from V and 0 bases from J, with 10 bases between. There are 13 residues in the CDR3. The CDR3 sequence: CASNRRASYEQYF. CDR3 in DNA: TGTGCCAGCAACAGGCGGGCCTCCTACGAGCAGTACTTC.

This clonotype was counted a single time. The rearrangement uses TRBV7-9 and TRBJ1-1; D is possibly TRBD1 (5 bases). The germline V gene has CDR1 SEHNR and CDR2 FQNEAQ (reference sequence). V gave up 8 bases and J gave up 1 base, with 14 bases separating them. This CDR3 is built from 14 residues. The CDR3 reads CASCRGNGNTEAFF. The CDR3 region has the DNA TGTGCCAGCTGTCGGGGGAACGGGAACACTGAAGCTTTCTTT.

Of note for this clonotype: A much bigger clone sits one base away, suggesting this may be a read error. V usage is TRBV4-2 and J usage is TRBJ2-7, with a tentative D call TRBD2 (6 bases). Per germline, CDR1 LGHNA and CDR2 YNFKEQ. CDR3 size: 15 residues. V was pared by 0 bases and J by 6 bases, with 15 bases between. CDR3 protein: CASSQDRELAVEQYF. The CDR3 DNA sequence: TGTGCCAGCAGCCAAGATAGGGAACTAGCAGTCGAGCAGTACTTC.

The chain employs TRBV7-9 and TRBJ2-7, with D perhaps being TRBD1 or TRBD2 (6 bases each). The CDR3 contains 14 residues. The germline gives CDR1 SEHNR, CDR2 FQNEAQ (reference sequence). V lost 5 bases and J 3 bases, leaving 14 bases between the germline ends. The DNA for the CDR3 is TGTGCCAGCAGCCCGGAGGGACAAAACTACGAGCAGTACTTC. The encoded protein is CASSPEGQNYEQYF.

This clonotype was picked up many times. The V gene is TRBV4-1, the J gene TRBJ2-6; TRBD1 aligns across 8 bases. This CDR3 spans 15 amino acids. CDR1 is MGHRA, CDR2 YSYEKL, per germline. With 4 bases clipped from V and 3 bases from J, the junction kept 2 bases outside the gene matches. The CDR3, as DNA: TGCGCCAGCAGCCCAGACAGGGGTGGGGCCAACGTCCTGACTTTC. Translating it yields CASSPDRGGANVLTF.

In the case of this clonotype: In this CDR3 the conserved last residue, phenylalanine or tryptophan, is missing, so a read error is likely. The V and J genes are TRBV7-9 and TRBJ2-7; D call uncertain. In germline, CDR1 is SEHNR, CDR2 FQNEAQ (reference sequence). Between the trimmed V and J ends, which lost 4 bases and 2 bases, there was a span of 3 bases. The length of the CDR3 is 11 residues. The CDR3 loop is CASSSTYEQYL. In DNA, the CDR3 is TGTGCCAGCAGCTCGACCTACGAGCAGTACCTC.

V and J are TRBV7-8 and TRBJ2-7, with D hard to call. The CDR3 sequence is 14 residues long. V lost 1 base to trimming and J lost 3 bases, with 10 bases between them. Germline assignment: CDR1 SGHVS and CDR2 FQNEAQ. The CDR3 region has the DNA TGTGCCAGCAGCTTAGTCTCGTATGGCTACGAGCAGTACTTC. Translating gives CASSLVSYGYEQYF.

The J gene is TRBJ2-3, the V gene TRBV15; the D gene is possibly TRBD1 (6 bases). There are 15 residues in the CDR3. Germline V lookup: CDR1 LNHNV, CDR2 YYDKDF (reference sequence). V was trimmed by 1 base and J by 0 bases, leaving 8 bases between them. CDR3 DNA: TGTGCCACCAGCAGAGGGACAGAAAGCACAGATACGCAGTATTTT. It codes for CATSRGTESTDTQYF.

The chain couples TRBV12-5 to TRBJ1-4, with D maybe TRBD1 (5 bases). Trimming took 6 bases from V and 4 from J, leaving 15 bases between them. In germline, CDR1 is LGHNT, CDR2 FRNRAP. This CDR3 has 15 amino acids. The CDR3 is CASGIDGTDNEKLFF. CDR3 DNA sequence: TGTGCTAGTGGGATAGACGGGACGGATAATGAAAAACTGTTTTTT.

The chain links TRBV10-3 to TRBJ2-7, with 8 positions matching TRBD1. CDR3 length: 17 amino acids. Germline V lookup: CDR1 ENHRY, CDR2 SYGVKD. Trimming took 0 bases from V and 7 from J; bases not matched to a gene: 14. The CDR3 DNA sequence: TGTGCCATCAGTGAGTCGAACGTGGACAGGGTCTATGGGGAGCAGTACTTC. Translating gives CAISESNVDRVYGEQYF.

This clonotype was observed at least ten times. This chain joins TRBV15 and TRBJ2-7; D possibly corresponds to TRBD2 (6 bases). Germline CDR1 LNHNV, CDR2 YYDKDF (reference sequence). There are 15 residues in the CDR3. Between the trimmed V and J ends, which lost 8 bases and 5 bases, there was a span of 22 bases. CDR3 nucleotide sequence: TGTGCCACCCGAGGCCGGGACTCAGCTTATAACGAGCAGTACTTC. The encoded protein is CATRGRDSAYNEQYF.

The chain is built from TRBV10-2 and TRBJ2-3, with D uncertain. The V end lost 2 bases, the J end lost 13 bases, and 13 bases lay between the germline ends. Per the germline V gene, CDR1 is WSHSY and CDR2 is SAAADI. CDR3 length: 12 amino acids. The CDR3: CASSEITVPEYF. The CDR3 bases are TGCGCCAGCAGTGAGATCACAGTGCCTGAGTATTTT.

The chain couples TRBV6-1 to TRBJ2-7, with a tentative D call TRBD1 (6 bases). Per germline, CDR1 MNHNS and CDR2 SASEGT. V was trimmed by 5 bases and J by 6 bases, leaving 20 bases between them. The CDR3 runs 15 residues. CDR3 region: CASSYPRTAQFEQYF. As DNA, the CDR3 is TGTGCCAGCAGTTACCCCAGGACAGCTCAATTCGAGCAGTACTTC.

The genes are TRBV29-1 and TRBJ2-1; 10 bases line up with TRBD2. Per the germline V gene, CDR1 is SQVTM and CDR2 is ANQGSEA. Trimming took 6 bases from V and 6 from J; bases not matched to a gene: 8. There are 14 residues in the CDR3. This CDR3 is CSVDPAGGRNEQFF. CDR3 nucleotide sequence: TGCAGCGTAGACCCAGCGGGGGGGCGCAATGAGCAGTTCTTC.

The rearrangement joins TRBV6-6 to TRBJ1-2; D gene unclear. Trimming shortened V by 8 bases and J by 6 bases, and 10 bases separated the two germline ends. Germline V lookup: CDR1 MNHNY, CDR2 SVGAGI (reference sequence). The length of the CDR3 is 11 residues. CDR3 protein: CASGWGDGYTF. The CDR3 DNA is TGTGCCAGCGGATGGGGTGATGGCTACACCTTC.

This clonotype showed up just a few times. This chain connects TRBV7-9 to TRBJ2-3, with D perhaps TRBD2 (5 bases). The V end was cut by 6 bases, the J end by 4 bases, with 17 bases between. This CDR3 spans 15 amino acids. The V gene's germline CDR1 is SEHNR and CDR2 FQNEAQ (reference sequence). The CDR3 DNA follows: TGTGCCAGCAGAAAGGTCGGGGATCGGTCAGATACGCAGTATTTT. Translation: CASRKVGDRSDTQYF.

The table lists this clonotype with many counts. This chain connects TRBV7-9 to TRBJ2-7, with D possibly TRBD2 on 5 matching bases. V gave up 5 bases and J gave up 2 bases, with 13 bases separating them. Germline CDR1 SEHNR, CDR2 FQNEAQ (reference sequence). The CDR3 has 14 residues. The CDR3 bases are TGTGCCAGCAGCCCTCCCGGGAACACCTACGAGCAGTACTTC. Protein: CASSPPGNTYEQYF.

Regarding this clonotype: A read error may account for a junction end that differs from germline. This rearrangement joins TRBV20-1 to TRBJ1-2; D perhaps matches TRBD1 (5 bases). Germline CDR1 and CDR2: DFQATT and SNEGSKA (reference sequence). This CDR3 contains 14 residues. In DNA form, the CDR3 reads TGCAGTGCTGGAGAGAACCCACAGGTTGGAGGCTACACCTTC. This sequence encodes CSAGENPQVGGYTF.

The CDR3 region has the DNA TGTGCCAGCAGCTCTCCGGACAGGGGCTCCTACGAGCAGTACTTC. Amino acids: CASSSPDRGSYEQYF. This chain links TRBV7-9 with TRBJ2-7; 9 nucleotides agree with TRBD1. J gave up 0 bases and V 4 bases, and 4 bases lay outside the gene matches. Germline V CDR1 and CDR2: SEHNR, FQNEAQ (reference sequence). The CDR3 covers 15 residues. The full variable domain, its missing parts supplied by reference TRBV7-9 and TRBJ2-7, is DTGVSQNPRHKITKRGQNVTFRCDPISEHNRLYWYRQTLGQGPEFLTYFQNEAQLEKSRLLSDRFSAERPKGSFSTLEIQRTEQGDSAMYLCASSSPDRGSYEQYFGPGTRLTVT.

This chain uses TRBV7-2 with TRBJ1-1, with D perhaps matching TRBD1 (5 bases). The V end was cut by 5 bases, the J end by 2 bases, with 12 bases between. This CDR3 contains 14 residues. Germline loops: CDR1 SGHTA, CDR2 FQGNSA. The DNA of the CDR3 is TGTGCCAGCAGCGTACTTCAGGGTAACACTGAAGCTTTCTTT. This gives the protein CASSVLQGNTEAFF.

In its sample, this clonotype was seen many times. The chain couples TRBV6-4 to TRBJ2-3; 7 nucleotides line up with TRBD2. With V trimmed by 3 bases and J by 0 bases, 3 bases remained unmatched. Germline values: CDR1 MRHNA, CDR2 SNTAGT. The CDR3 has 15 residues. The DNA for the CDR3 is TGTGCCAGCAGTGAACAAGCGGGGAGCACAGATACGCAGTATTTT. Amino acids: CASSEQAGSTDTQYF.

The chain couples TRBV29-1 to TRBJ2-7; D may match TRBD1 or TRBD2 (5 bases each). V was clipped by 2 bases and J by 3 bases, with 11 bases between them. The CDR3 runs 13 residues. From germline, CDR1 is SQVTM and CDR2 ANQGSEA. CDR3 residues: CSVEWDGFYEQYF. Written as DNA, the CDR3 is TGCAGCGTTGAATGGGACGGTTTCTACGAGCAGTACTTC.